This paragraph reports one T cell receptor beta chain. The sample originates from a study of shared clonotypes between healthy human individuals. Using immunoSEQ multiplex PCR, the repertoire was profiled, and TCRdb retains in-frame clones only, with some absent. The profile shows a few million clones, approximately 95% of them singletons. This CDR3 contains 14 residues. Trimming stripped 1 base from V and 5 bases from J, with 12 bases between. CDR1 and CDR2 from the germline V gene are SGHAT and FQNNGV. All donors qualified as healthy HIV-negative adults and had experienced no recent acute infections or vaccinations.

The chain joins TRBV11-2 to TRBJ2-7; unclear D gene. The sample comprised naive CD4+ T cells sorted from blood. Stated subset: CD45RA+ positively selected. The TCR originated in a man between 18 and 35 years old in good health. The CDR3 sequence: CASSLVFSADEQYF. In nucleotides, the CDR3 is TGTGCCAGCAGCTTAGTTTTTTCGGCTGACGAGCAGTACTTC.